The rows below give T cell receptor beta chains drawn from one sample of a study of CD8 T cells in Susac syndrome. TCRdb redid the calling of the immunoSEQ multiplex PCR reads with MiXCR, one entry per CDR3 protein. The sample lists some 130,000 distinct CDR3 sequences, 95% seen once, with more than 0.15% in the top ten. Sample: CD8+ T cells from PBMCs. Receptors were obtained from a human donor with Susac syndrome. Both conserved end residues are part of each CDR3. The D gene is left open where the match is weak. Rows give clone size only sometimes, using once, few, many, or a class for an expanded clone.

v_call	j_call	d_call	cdr3_length	clone_size	cdr3_aa	cdr3_nt
TRBV11-1	TRBJ2-5	TRBD1	15	.	CASSGQGRWSETQYF	TGTGCCAGCAGCGGACAGGGTCGTTGGTCAGAGACCCAGTACTTC
TRBV6-6	TRBJ1-2	TRBD1	14	.	CASSPGQSLGGYTF	TGTGCCAGCAGTCCGGGACAGAGCCTTGGTGGCTACACCTTC
TRBV13	TRBJ2-5	.	15	.	CASSLGSQGEETQYF	TGTGCCAGCAGCTTAGGCTCACAGGGCGAAGAGACCCAGTACTTC
TRBV20-1	TRBJ2-7	TRBD2	14	.	CSARGTSGWDEQYF	TGCAGTGCCCGTGGGACTAGCGGATGGGACGAGCAGTACTTC
TRBV3-1	TRBJ1-1	.	14	.	CASSQPGPLTEAFF	TGTGCCAGCAGCCAACCCGGGCCCCTTACTGAAGCTTTCTTT
TRBV6-1	TRBJ2-7	.	13	.	CASNPGSGYEQYF	TGTGCCAGCAATCCCGGGTCGGGCTACGAGCAGTACTTC
TRBV27	TRBJ1-5	.	12	.	CASRGGAQPQHF	TGTGCCAGCAGAGGGGGGGCTCAGCCCCAGCATTTT
TRBV30	TRBJ2-7	.	16	once	CAWTPRWQVSPSEQYF	TGTGCCTGGACCCCTAGGTGGCAGGTTTCGCCTTCCGAGCAGTACTTC
TRBV4-2	TRBJ1-1	.	12	.	CASSQALGEAFF	TGTGCCAGCAGCCAAGCCTTGGGTGAAGCTTTCTTT
TRBV9	TRBJ2-1	TRBD2	17	.	CASSARSGSSSYNEQFF	TGTGCCAGCAGCGCCCGTAGCGGGTCGAGCTCCTACAATGAGCAGTTCTTC